This T cell receptor (beta chain) was recorded in a study of T-cell reconstitution after alpha-beta-depleted transplantation in children. Germline V CDR1 and CDR2: SGHRS, YFSETQ. The CDR3 spans 15 residues. This clonotype was recorded many times. The antigen remains undetermined. An end of the junction does not agree with germline; a read error may underlie this. Using unique molecular identifiers, the investigators prepared the TCRbeta library. In TCRdb, the PCR reads were re-called with MiXCR into one record per CDR3 protein. Counted here are about 980,000 distinct CDR3 sequences, about 29% occurring once; the ten biggest clones make up 28%. Points from the study as a whole: Most T-cell counts and diversity one year after the transplant came from T cells that were newly produced. By about two months after transplant, alpha-beta T cells reportedly arose from several hundred graft clones that had expanded.

The clonotype comes from a boy under two years old who had a stem cell transplant for SCID, so the T cells may come from the graft donor. The sample was PBMCs, mostly from graft donor cells, taken 360 days after TCRalphabeta/CD19-depleted stem cell transplant. This chain joins TRBV5-1 and TRBJ2-5, with TRBD2 matching over 13 bases. CDR3 region: CASSWTSGGQETQYF. CDR3 DNA: TGTGCCAGCAGTTGGACTAGCGGGGGCCAAGAGACCCAGTACTTC.